Sequencing of this T cell receptor (beta chain) was carried out in a study of shared clonotypes between healthy human individuals. From germline, CDR1 is WNHNN and CDR2 SYGVQD (reference sequence). This CDR3 region has 18 residues. The trim removed 2 bases at V and 4 bases at J, leaving 11 bases unmatched. DNA input for the unsorted PBMC replicate PCRs was 250 to 350 ng, tens of thousands of T cell genomes. The repertoire was sequenced with immunoSEQ multiplex PCR; TCRdb's copy has only in-frame clones and lacks some. This table has around 480,000 clones, 75% to 80% appearing once. Source material: PBMCs. The chain combines TRBV10-1 with TRBJ2-1; 10 bases agree with TRBD2. This TCR was sampled from a woman aged 40 to 55 in good health. Some clones in this sample may be carry-over from other donors' samples. DNA of the CDR3: TGCGCCAGCAGTGAGCCGCTTCTAGCGGGAGTTCTGTACAATGAGCAGTTCTTC. Residues: CASSEPLLAGVLYNEQFF.